This T cell receptor beta chain emerged from a study of CD4 and CD8 cells across lung adenocarcinoma regions. This CDR3 has 18 residues. The V gene's germline CDR1 is SSHAT and CDR2 FNYEAQ (reference sequence). In this sample, this clonotype is medium-sized. The junction departs from the called germline gene at one end, perhaps through a read error. TCRdb recomputed calls from the PCR reads with MiXCR, one row per CDR3 protein. The top ten hold 15% to 20% of the sample, which has around 15,000 distinct CDR3 sequences, around 40% seen once. Donors had localized lung adenocarcinoma, a non-small cell lung cancer.

The sequence came from a male donor with lung adenocarcinoma. The CD4 and CD8 labels of this study may be unreliable. This chain links TRBV7-7 with TRBJ2-5; TRBD2 matches 9 bases. The sample taken for sequencing was CD4+ T cells from the center of a lung tumor. CDR3 in amino acids: CASSLAPAAGGPGKTQYF. The CDR3 DNA sequence: TGTGCTAGCAGCTTAGCTCCGGCGGCGGGAGGGCCGGGAAAGACCCAGTACTTC.